The 9 T cell receptor beta chains given below trace back to one sample, sequenced in a study of blood T cell repertoires in COVID-19. Repertoires were generated with immunoSEQ multiplex PCR, while TCRdb's copy carries only in-frame clones and drops some. The sample carries hundreds of thousands of clones, roughly 90% recorded once. The sequenced material came from PBMCs or T cells enriched from blood (not recorded which). The source of these receptors is a woman in her twenties or thirties who had recovered from COVID-19.

V and J are TRBV6-5 and TRBJ1-2; 8 nucleotides match TRBD1. The V gene end was trimmed by 4 bases and the J gene end by 5 bases; junction bases not matched to a gene: 6. Germline CDR1 and CDR2: MNHEY and SVGAGI. This CDR3 has 14 amino acids. Here the CDR3 reads CASSSDRAGYGYTF. CDR3 sequence (DNA): TGTGCCAGCAGTTCGGACAGGGCTGGGTATGGCTACACCTTC.

This rearrangement joins TRBV5-1 to TRBJ2-2; 9 bases map to TRBD1. CDR1 SGHRS and CDR2 YFSETQ come from the germline V gene. CDR3 size: 15 residues. Germline trimming cut 4 bases from V and 3 bases from J; bases unmatched to any gene: 4. CDR3 DNA: TGCGCCAGCAGCCCCCGGACAGGGGACACCGGGGAGCTGTTTTTT. This gives the protein CASSPRTGDTGELFF.

This chain links TRBV19 with TRBJ2-7; 9 bases are shared with TRBD2. CDR3 size: 15 residues. CDR1 LNHDA and CDR2 SQIVND come from the germline V gene (reference sequence). V was clipped by 4 bases and J by 2 bases; unmatched bases: 6. In DNA form, the CDR3 reads TGTGCCAGTAGTACCTTTGGCGGGGGGGCCTACGAGCAGTACTTC. It translates to CASSTFGGGAYEQYF.

This clone has just a few counts. The CDR3 protein is CASSLGSGNEQFF. The CDR3 bases are TGTGCCAGCAGCTTAGGGTCAGGAAATGAGCAGTTCTTC. J is TRBJ2-1 and V is TRBV11-3, with unresolved D. The CDR3 runs 13 residues. CDR1 SGHNT and CDR2 YENEEA come from the germline V gene. V was shortened by 1 base and J by 7 bases, with 8 bases between the two germline ends.

The CDR3 spells CASSPYRGGAGYTF. The CDR3 nucleotides read TGCGCCAGCAGCCCCTACAGGGGAGGCGCGGGCTACACCTTC. V is TRBV5-1 and J is TRBJ1-2, with 7 bases lining up with TRBD1. With 4 bases clipped from V and 8 bases from J, the junction kept 11 bases outside the gene matches. This CDR3 contains 14 residues. Germline values: CDR1 SGHRS, CDR2 YFSETQ.

The chain has TRBV27 and TRBJ2-6; tentatively, D is TRBD2 (6 bases). The CDR3 contains 16 residues. V gave up 5 bases and J gave up 0 bases, with 11 bases separating them. Germline assignment: CDR1 MNHEY and CDR2 SMNVEV (reference sequence). The CDR3 bases are TGTGCCAGCAGTCAACTAGCCCTCTCTGGGGCCAACGTCCTGACTTTC. Its protein product is CASSQLALSGANVLTF.

The gene calls are TRBV27 and TRBJ2-7; 7 nucleotides line up with TRBD2. The CDR3 covers 16 residues. Germline CDR1 is MNHEY and CDR2 is SMNVEV (reference sequence). Losses at the gene ends were 3 bases for V and 2 bases for J; bases not matched to a gene: 10. The CDR3 nucleotides are TGTGCCAGCAGTTTTGAGGCGGGGGACTCCACCTACGAGCAGTACTTC. As protein: CASSFEAGDSTYEQYF.

The gene calls are TRBV5-4 and TRBJ2-7; maybe TRBD2 (5 bases). Germline V gives CDR1 SGHNT, CDR2 YYREEE (reference sequence). This CDR3 is built from 14 residues. Trimming removed 0 bases at V and 4 bases at J, with 11 bases between. CDR3 DNA: TGTGCCAGCAGCTTGGGCACAAGGGAGTACGAGCAGTACTTC. This codes for CASSLGTREYEQYF.

The rearrangement uses TRBV27 and TRBJ2-2; D perhaps matches TRBD1 (5 bases). Germline values: CDR1 MNHEY, CDR2 SMNVEV (reference sequence). V shed 5 bases and J shed 0 bases, with 7 bases lying between them. The CDR3 has 14 amino acids. The DNA for the CDR3 is TGTGCCAGCAGTACAGGTTCGAACACCGGGGAGCTGTTTTTT. This codes for CASSTGSNTGELFF.